The clone carrying this T cell receptor beta chain is deemed medium-sized. The data are from a study of tumor-infiltrating lymphocytes in primary liver carcinoma. DNA and RNA were both co-extracted from approximately 20-30 mg of bulk tissue that had not been sorted. The cohort consisted of patients whose primary liver carcinoma was surgically resected. Patients in the cohort were treatment-naive and living with chronic HBV infection. A constant-region primer served to make TCR beta cDNA from about 530 ng total RNA. Generation of the TCR beta libraries relied on three nested multiplex PCR rounds using slightly modified ARM-PCR. It was with TRBV1-TRBV30 forward primers and a C-beta reverse primer that the first two PCR rounds were run, at around 11 cycles each. MiXCR, applied by TCRdb to the multiplex PCR reads, yields one record per CDR3 protein. The table lists 100,000 to 150,000 distinct CDR3 sequences, around 64% of them singletons.

The CDR3 totals 14 residues. Between the trimmed V and J ends, which lost 4 bases and 6 bases, there was a span of 15 bases. Germline V gene sequence: CDR1 SGHAT, CDR2 FQNNGV. The chain couples TRBV11-2 to TRBJ1-2; maybe TRBD1 (5 bases). The sequence derives from a woman aged 55-70 years with primary liver carcinoma and hepatitis B virus infection. Input material: liver tumor tissue from sampling region 3. Regarding subset: tumor region T3, left-lateral pole. The CDR3 DNA sequence: TGTGCCAGCAGCTCAATCCGGGGGAATGATGGCTACACCTTC. Translating gives CASSSIRGNDGYTF.